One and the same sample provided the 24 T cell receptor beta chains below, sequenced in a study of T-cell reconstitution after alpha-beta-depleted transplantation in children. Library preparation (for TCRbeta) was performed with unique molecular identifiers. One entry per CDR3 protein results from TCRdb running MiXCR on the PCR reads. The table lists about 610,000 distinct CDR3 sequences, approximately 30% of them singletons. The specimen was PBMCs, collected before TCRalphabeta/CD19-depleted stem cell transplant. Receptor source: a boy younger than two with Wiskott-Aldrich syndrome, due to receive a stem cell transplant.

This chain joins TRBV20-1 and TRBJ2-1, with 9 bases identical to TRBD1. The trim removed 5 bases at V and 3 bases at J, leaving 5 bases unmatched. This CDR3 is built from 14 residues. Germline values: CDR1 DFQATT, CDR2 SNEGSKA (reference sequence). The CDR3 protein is CSAPRDRVYNEQFF. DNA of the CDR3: TGCAGTGCTCCCCGGGACAGGGTCTACAATGAGCAGTTCTTC.

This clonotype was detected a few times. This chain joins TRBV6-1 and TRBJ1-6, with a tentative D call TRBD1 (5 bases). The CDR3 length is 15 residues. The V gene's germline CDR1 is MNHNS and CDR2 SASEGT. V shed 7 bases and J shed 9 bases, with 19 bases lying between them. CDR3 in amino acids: CASTKTQGIGSPLHF. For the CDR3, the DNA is TGTGCCAGCACTAAAACCCAGGGAATCGGTTCACCCCTCCACTTT.

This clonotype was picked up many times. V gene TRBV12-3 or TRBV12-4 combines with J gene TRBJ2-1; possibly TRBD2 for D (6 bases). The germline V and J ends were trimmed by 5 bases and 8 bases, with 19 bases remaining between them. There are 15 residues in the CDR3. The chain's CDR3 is CASSPWDSQYDEQFF. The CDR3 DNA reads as TGTGCCAGCAGTCCGTGGGACTCCCAGTACGATGAGCAGTTCTTC.

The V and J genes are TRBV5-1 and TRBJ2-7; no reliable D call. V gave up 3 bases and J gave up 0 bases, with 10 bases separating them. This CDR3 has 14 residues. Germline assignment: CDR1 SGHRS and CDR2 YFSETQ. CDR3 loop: CASSWAAPSYEQYF. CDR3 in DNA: TGCGCCAGCAGCTGGGCCGCACCCTCCTACGAGCAGTACTTC.

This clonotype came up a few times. The CDR3 nucleotides are TGTGCCAGCAGCAAAAGCTTTAGACAGGGGTATTATTACAGTAATCAGCCCCAGCATTTT. It encodes CASSKSFRQGYYYSNQPQHF. J is TRBJ1-5 and V is TRBV21-1; TRBD1 is the table's D call, not checked against the DNA. TRBV21-1 is designated a pseudogene. There are 20 residues in the CDR3.

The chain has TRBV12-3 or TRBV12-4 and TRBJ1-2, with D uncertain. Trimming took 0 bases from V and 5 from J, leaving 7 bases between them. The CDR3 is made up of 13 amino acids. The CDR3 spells CASSLALTYGYTF. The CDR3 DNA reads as TGTGCCAGCAGTTTAGCGCTAACGTATGGCTACACCTTC.

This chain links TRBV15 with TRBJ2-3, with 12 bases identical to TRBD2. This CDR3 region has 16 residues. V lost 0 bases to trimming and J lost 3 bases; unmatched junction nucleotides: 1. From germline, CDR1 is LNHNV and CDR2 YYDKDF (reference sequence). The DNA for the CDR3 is TGTGCCACCAGCAGAGAACTAGCGGGAGGAACAGATACGCAGTATTTT. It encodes CATSRELAGGTDTQYF.

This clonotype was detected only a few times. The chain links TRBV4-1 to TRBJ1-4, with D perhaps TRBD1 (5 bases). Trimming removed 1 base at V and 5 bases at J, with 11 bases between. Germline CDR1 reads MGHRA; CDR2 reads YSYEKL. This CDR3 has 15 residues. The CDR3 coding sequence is TGCGCCAGCAGCCAAGCTGGGGCCAGGAATGAAAAACTGTTTTTT. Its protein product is CASSQAGARNEKLFF.

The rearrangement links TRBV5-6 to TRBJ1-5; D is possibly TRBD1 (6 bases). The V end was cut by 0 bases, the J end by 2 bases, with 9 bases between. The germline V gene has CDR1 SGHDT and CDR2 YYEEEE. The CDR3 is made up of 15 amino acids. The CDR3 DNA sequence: TGTGCCAGCAGCTTGGGGGGGCGGCGCAATCAGCCCCAGCATTTT. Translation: CASSLGGRRNQPQHF. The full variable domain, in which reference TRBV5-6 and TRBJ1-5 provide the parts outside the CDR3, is DAGVTQSPTHLIKTRGQQVTLRCSPKSGHDTVSWYQQALGQGPQFIFQYYEEEERQRGNFPDRFSGHQFPNYSSELNVNALLLGDSALYLCASSLGGRRNQPQHFGDGTRLSIL.

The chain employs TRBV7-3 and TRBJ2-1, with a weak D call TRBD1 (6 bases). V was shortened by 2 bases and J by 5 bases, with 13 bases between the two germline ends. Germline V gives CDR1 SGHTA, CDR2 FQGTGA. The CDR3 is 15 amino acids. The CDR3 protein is CASSLGGGSNNEQFF. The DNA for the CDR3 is TGTGCCAGCAGCTTAGGGGGCGGGTCCAACAATGAGCAGTTCTTC.

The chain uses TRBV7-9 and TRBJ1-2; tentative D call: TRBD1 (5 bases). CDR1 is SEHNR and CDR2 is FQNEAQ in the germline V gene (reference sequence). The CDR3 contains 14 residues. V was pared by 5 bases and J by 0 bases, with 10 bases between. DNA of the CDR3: TGTGCCAGCAGCGGCGGACAAGCTAACTATGGCTACACCTTC. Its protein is CASSGGQANYGYTF.

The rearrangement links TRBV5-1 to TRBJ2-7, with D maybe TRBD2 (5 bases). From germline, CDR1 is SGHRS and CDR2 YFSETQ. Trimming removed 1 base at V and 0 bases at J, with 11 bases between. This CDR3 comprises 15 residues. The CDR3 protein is CASSLSGGYSYEQYF. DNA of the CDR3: TGCGCCAGCAGCTTGTCTGGAGGTTACTCCTACGAGCAGTACTTC. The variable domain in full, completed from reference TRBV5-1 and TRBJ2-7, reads KAGVTQTPRYLIKTRGQQVTLSCSPISGHRSVSWYQQTPGQGLQFLFEYFSETQRNKGNFPGRFSGRQFSNSRSEMNVSTLELGDSALYLCASSLSGGYSYEQYFGPGTRLTVT.

The CDR3 here is CASSYITSGVTYNEQFF. CDR3 bases: TGTGCCAGCAGTTATATCACTAGCGGGGTCACCTACAATGAGCAGTTCTTC. The chain combines TRBV6-5 with TRBJ2-1, with TRBD2 matching over 10 bases. The germline V gene encodes CDR1 MNHEY and CDR2 SVGAGI. The J segment lost 2 bases and the V segment lost 3 bases, leaving 7 bases of the junction unmatched. The CDR3 is 17 amino acids.

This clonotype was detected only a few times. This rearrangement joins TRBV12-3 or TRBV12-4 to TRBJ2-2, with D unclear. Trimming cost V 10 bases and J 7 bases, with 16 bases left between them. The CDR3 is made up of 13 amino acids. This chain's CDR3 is CATSPFMGGELFF. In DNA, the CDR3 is TGTGCCACCTCTCCCTTTATGGGCGGGGAGCTGTTTTTT.

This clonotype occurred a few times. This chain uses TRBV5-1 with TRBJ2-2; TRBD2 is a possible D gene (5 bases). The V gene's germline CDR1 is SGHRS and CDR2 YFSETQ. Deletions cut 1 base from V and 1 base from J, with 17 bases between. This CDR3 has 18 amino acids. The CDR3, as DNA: TGCGCCAGCAGCTTGTTTCCCGGGATTTCGGTGAACACCGGGGAGCTGTTTTTT. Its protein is CASSLFPGISVNTGELFF.

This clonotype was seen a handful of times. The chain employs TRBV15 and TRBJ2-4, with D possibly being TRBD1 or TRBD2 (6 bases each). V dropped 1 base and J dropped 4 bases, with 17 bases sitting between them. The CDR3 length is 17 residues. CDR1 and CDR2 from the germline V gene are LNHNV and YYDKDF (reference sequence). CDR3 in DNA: TGTGCCACCAGCAGAGTGGAAGGGGGGTGGGAGAAAAACATTCAGTACTTC. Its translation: CATSRVEGGWEKNIQYF.

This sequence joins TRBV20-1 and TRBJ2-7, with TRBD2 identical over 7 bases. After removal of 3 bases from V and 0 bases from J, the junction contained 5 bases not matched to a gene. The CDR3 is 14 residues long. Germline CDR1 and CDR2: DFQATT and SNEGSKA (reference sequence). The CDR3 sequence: CSARPGTISYEQYF. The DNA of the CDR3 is TGCAGTGCTAGGCCCGGGACTATCTCCTACGAGCAGTACTTC.

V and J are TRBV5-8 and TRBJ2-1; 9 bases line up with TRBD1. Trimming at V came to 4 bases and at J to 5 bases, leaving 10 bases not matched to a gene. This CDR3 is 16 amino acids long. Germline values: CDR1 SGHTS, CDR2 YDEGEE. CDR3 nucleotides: TGTGCCAGCAGCACCCGCTGGGACAGGGTGGACAATGAGCAGTTCTTC. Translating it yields CASSTRWDRVDNEQFF. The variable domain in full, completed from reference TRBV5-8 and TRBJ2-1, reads EAGVTQSPTHLIKTRGQQATLRCSPISGHTSVYWYQQALGLGLQFLLWYDEGEERNRGNFPPRFSGRQFPNYSSELNVNALELEDSALYLCASSTRWDRVDNEQFFGPGTRLTVL.

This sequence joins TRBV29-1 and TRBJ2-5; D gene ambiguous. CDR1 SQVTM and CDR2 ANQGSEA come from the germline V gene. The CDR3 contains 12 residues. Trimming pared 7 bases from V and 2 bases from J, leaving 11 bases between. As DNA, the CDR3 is TGCAGCGGTGGCGGCATACAAGAGACCCAGTACTTC. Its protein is CSGGGIQETQYF.

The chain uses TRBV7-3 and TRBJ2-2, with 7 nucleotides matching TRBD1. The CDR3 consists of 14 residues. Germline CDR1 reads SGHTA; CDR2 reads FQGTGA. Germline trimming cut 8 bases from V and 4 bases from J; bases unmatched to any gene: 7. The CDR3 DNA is TGTGCCAGCGGCCGACAGGGATCCACCGGGGAGCTGTTTTTT. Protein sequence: CASGRQGSTGELFF.

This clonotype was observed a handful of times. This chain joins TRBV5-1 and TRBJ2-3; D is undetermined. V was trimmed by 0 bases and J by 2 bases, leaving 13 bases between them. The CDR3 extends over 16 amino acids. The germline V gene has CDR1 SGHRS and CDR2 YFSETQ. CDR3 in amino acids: CASSLVDPVLTDTQYF. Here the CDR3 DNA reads TGCGCCAGCAGCTTGGTGGACCCAGTTCTCACAGATACGCAGTATTTT.

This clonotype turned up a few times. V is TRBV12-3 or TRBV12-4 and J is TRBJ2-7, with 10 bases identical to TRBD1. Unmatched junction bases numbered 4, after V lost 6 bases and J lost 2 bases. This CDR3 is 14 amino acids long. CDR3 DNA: TGTGCCAGCAGACCCGGACAGGGGGCCTACGAGCAGTACTTC. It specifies CASRPGQGAYEQYF.

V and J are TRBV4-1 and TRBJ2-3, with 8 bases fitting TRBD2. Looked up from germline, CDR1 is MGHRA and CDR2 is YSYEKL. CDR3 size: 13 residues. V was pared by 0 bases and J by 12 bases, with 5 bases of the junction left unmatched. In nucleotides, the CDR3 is TGCGCCAGCAGCCAAGATCAGGGGACTAGTCAGTATTTT. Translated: CASSQDQGTSQYF.

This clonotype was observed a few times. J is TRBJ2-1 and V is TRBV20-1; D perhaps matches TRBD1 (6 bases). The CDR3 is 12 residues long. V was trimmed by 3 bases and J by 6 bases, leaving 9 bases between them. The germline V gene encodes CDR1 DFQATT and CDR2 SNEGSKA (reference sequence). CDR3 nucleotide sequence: TGCAGTGCTAGTAGGACAGTCAATGAGCAGTTCTTC. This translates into CSASRTVNEQFF.